This T cell receptor beta chain was captured by sequencing in a study of cytomegalovirus exposure and HLA in healthy donors. Study at large: The same platform was used for the 130 or so validation repertoires and the 500 to 700 first-cohort repertoires, a later analysis reported. Study outcomes and limitations: Among TCR sequences, most were rare, though some public TCRs appeared in many donors.

Concerning this clone itself: Its antigen is unidentified.

Germline trimming cut 1 base from V and 0 bases from J; bases unmatched to any gene: 5. This CDR3 is built from 16 residues. Germline V gene sequence: CDR1 MNHEY, CDR2 SMNVEV (reference sequence). Donors were drawn from the approximately 110-subject validation cohort, separate from the 666-subject first cohort. The protocol was immunoSEQ multiplex PCR, while the TCRdb copy is restricted to in-frame clones and leaves out a portion. This table has 150,000 to 250,000 clones, 81% appearing once. The sequencing input was PBMCs. The V and J genes are TRBV27 and TRBJ1-1; 7 bases match TRBD1. The TCR sequence derives from a woman aged 25 to 45 in good health and CMV-seronegative. CDR3: CASSLLSQGLNTEAFF. DNA of the CDR3: TGTGCCAGCAGTTTATTATCACAGGGGTTGAACACTGAAGCTTTCTTT.